Listed below are T cell receptor beta chains from one sample, sequenced in a study of cytomegalovirus exposure and HLA in healthy donors. The table came from immunoSEQ multiplex PCR; TCRdb's copy has only in-frame clones and leaves some out. This sample's table has 100,000 to 150,000 clones. Sequencing used PBMCs. The receptors were sampled from a middle-aged woman in good health and CMV-seronegative. The CDR3 runs from the conserved cysteine through the conserved F or W. The order of the fields is J gene, V gene, D gene, CDR3 DNA, CDR3 protein. D genes are given only for firm matches.

TRBJ1-5 TRBV2 . TGTGCCAGCAATCAGGGGCTTCAGCCCCAGCATTTT CASNQGLQPQHF
TRBJ2-7 TRBV6-5 . TGTGCCGCAGGGCGGCACGAGCAGTACTTC CAAGRHEQYF
TRBJ2-7 TRBV10-3 . TGTGCCATCAGTGAGTCGGGGGCATCCTACGAGCAGTACTTC CAISESGASYEQYF
TRBJ2-3 TRBV7-2 TRBD1 TGTGCCAGCAGCGCCGGGACAGGGGAGCCCACAGATACGCAGTATTTT CASSAGTGEPTDTQYF
TRBJ2-1 TRBV28 TRBD1 TGTGCCAGCAGTCCGGGCGTGGGACAGTTCTACAATGAGCAGTTCTTC CASSPGVGQFYNEQFF
TRBJ2-2 TRBV5-1 TRBD2 TGCGCCAGCAGCTTGGGGACTAGCGGGGTGTACACCGGGGAGCTGTTTTTT CASSLGTSGVYTGELFF
TRBJ2-1 TRBV11-3 . TGTGCCAGCAGCCTAAAGTACGGTGAGCAGTTCTTC CASSLKYGEQFF
TRBJ1-2 TRBV5-1 TRBD1 TGCGCCAGCCGGGACAGTCAGCTATTCTTAGGCTACACCTTC CASRDSQLFLGYTF
TRBJ1-4 TRBV5-1 . TGCGCCAGCAGCTTTGCCCCTGGGGGGGGTGAAAAACTGTTTTTT CASSFAPGGGEKLFF
TRBJ1-1 TRBV18 . TGTGCCAGCTCACCACCGCGGGCAGATCCTGAAGCTTTCTTT CASSPPRADPEAFF
TRBJ2-3 TRBV7-6 TRBD1 TGTGCCAGCAGCCCGCGGACAGGGCCCACAGATACGCAGTATTTT CASSPRTGPTDTQYF
TRBJ1-4 TRBV5-1 . TGCGCCAGCAGCTTTATTGGCAGGGCAGACTCTGAAAAACTGTTTTTT CASSFIGRADSEKLFF
TRBJ2-5 TRBV7-3 . TGTGCCAGCAGCAGACTTGCCCACGGGACCCAGTACTTC CASSRLAHGTQYF
TRBJ2-2 TRBV2 TRBD1 TGTGCCAGCAGTCCCGGACAGGTCAACACCGGGGAGCTGTTTTTT CASSPGQVNTGELFF
TRBJ2-1 TRBV19 . TGTGCCAGTAGTATAGATCGGGGGGCAGGGACCTACAATGAGCAGTTCTTC CASSIDRGAGTYNEQFF
TRBJ2-7 TRBV7-2 . TGTGCCAGCAGCCCCCCCGGGTGGTACGAGCAGTACTTC CASSPPGWYEQYF
TRBJ2-3 TRBV11-2 . TGTGCCAGCACTCTCGTAGGGGCAGATACGCAGTATTTT CASTLVGADTQYF
TRBJ2-7 TRBV7-9 TRBD1 TGTGCCAGCAGCCTCGTTGGACAGGGGGCCTACGAGCAGTACTTC CASSLVGQGAYEQYF
TRBJ1-3 TRBV28 TRBD1 TGTGCCAGCAGAGAGACAGGGAACATGGGAAACACCATATATTTT CASRETGNMGNTIYF
TRBJ2-3 TRBV4-2 . TGTGCCAGCAGCCAAAGACCGGGGACTTCTACTAGCACAGATACGCAGTATTTT CASSQRPGTSTSTDTQYF
TRBJ1-6 TRBV5-4 . TGTGCCAGCAGCTCCGGACAGAAAAAATCACCCCTCCACTTT CASSSGQKKSPLHF
TRBJ2-6 TRBV11-2 TRBD1 TGTGCCAGCAGCTTAGGCCGACAGGGAATCTCTGGGGCCAACGTCCTGACTTTC CASSLGRQGISGANVLTF
TRBJ1-2 TRBV14 TRBD1 TGTGCCAGCAGCCGACAGGGGCCCAACTATGGCTACACCTTC CASSRQGPNYGYTF
TRBJ1-1 TRBV29-1 TRBD1 TGCAGCGTTGAACTGGACAGGGGTGGGACTGAAGCTTTCTTT CSVELDRGGTEAFF
TRBJ1-6 TRBV5-6 TRBD1 TGTGCCAGCAGCTATGACAGGGACCTTAGAACCCTCCACTTT CASSYDRDLRTLHF
TRBJ1-6 TRBV4-1 TRBD1 TGCGCCAGCAGCAAAACCCCGACAGGGTATAATTCACCCCTCCACTTT CASSKTPTGYNSPLHF
TRBJ2-3 TRBV11-2 . TGTGCCAGCAGCTTCTTTGGCAGGAGCACAGATACGCAGTATTTT CASSFFGRSTDTQYF
TRBJ2-5 TRBV5-1 . TGCGCCAGCAGCTTGGCCCAGGGGTCGTGGGAGACCCAGTACTTC CASSLAQGSWETQYF
TRBJ1-2 TRBV5-6 TRBD1 TGTGCCAGCAGCGACGGGACAGGGAACCCTCAGGGTGGCTACACCTTC CASSDGTGNPQGGYTF
TRBJ2-2 TRBV5-1 . TGCGCCACCACCAACGGCGGGATCACCGGGGGGCTGTTTTTT CATTNGGITGGLFF
TRBJ1-1 TRBV27 TRBD1 TGTGCCAGCACTCCTCGACAGGGGAGAGTGAACACTGAAGCTTTCTTT CASTPRQGRVNTEAFF
TRBJ1-5 TRBV29-1 . TGCAGCGTTGGTGAGGGGGATCAGCCCCAGCATTTT CSVGEGDQPQHF
TRBJ2-2 TRBV5-6 . TGTGCCAGCAGCCTCACAGGCTATGACACCGGGGAGCTGTTTTTT CASSLTGYDTGELFF
TRBJ2-1 TRBV6-6 TRBD1 TGTGCCAGCAGTTACCCGGGACAGGGGATTAATGAGCAGTTCTTC CASSYPGQGINEQFF
TRBJ2-4 TRBV28 TRBD2 TGTGCCAGCAGTTTTTACCCCCTGACTAGCGGGGGGAGGCGAAACATTCAGTACTTC CASSFYPLTSGGRRNIQYF
TRBJ2-1 TRBV5-1 . TGCGCCAGCAGCTGGGGCCTGGGGGGCGGGGGTTACAATGAGCAGTTCTTC CASSWGLGGGGYNEQFF
TRBJ1-2 TRBV7-3 TRBD1 TGTGCCAGCAGCCCGGGACAGGGGTTCTATGGCTACACCTTC CASSPGQGFYGYTF
TRBJ1-2 TRBV6-1 TRBD1 TGTGCCAGCAGAGCGGACAGGGGGGTCTTTTATGGCTACACCTTC CASRADRGVFYGYTF
TRBJ1-5 TRBV15 . TGTGCCACCAGCGCTCCCGACAGATCTAATCAGCCCCAGCATTTT CATSAPDRSNQPQHF
TRBJ2-2 TRBV19 TRBD1 TGTGCCAGTAGTCTGACAGGGCGCACCGGGGAGCTGTTTTTT CASSLTGRTGELFF
TRBJ2-3 TRBV7-2 . TGTGCCAGCAGCCCTCTGGCGGGGGCCAGCACAGATACGCAGTATTTT CASSPLAGASTDTQYF